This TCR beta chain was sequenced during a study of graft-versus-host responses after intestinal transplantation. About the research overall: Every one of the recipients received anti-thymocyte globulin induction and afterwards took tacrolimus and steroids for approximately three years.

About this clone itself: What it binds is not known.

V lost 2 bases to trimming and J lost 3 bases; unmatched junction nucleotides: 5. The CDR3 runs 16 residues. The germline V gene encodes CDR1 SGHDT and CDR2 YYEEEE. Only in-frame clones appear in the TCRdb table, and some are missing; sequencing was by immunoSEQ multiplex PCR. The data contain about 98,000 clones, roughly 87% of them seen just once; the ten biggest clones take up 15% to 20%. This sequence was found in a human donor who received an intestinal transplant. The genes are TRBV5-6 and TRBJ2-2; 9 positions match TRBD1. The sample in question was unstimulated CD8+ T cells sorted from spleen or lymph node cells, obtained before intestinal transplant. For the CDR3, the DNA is TGTGCCAGCAGCTTCCGGGACAGGGAGGACACCGGGGAGCTGTTTTTT. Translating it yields CASSFRDREDTGELFF.